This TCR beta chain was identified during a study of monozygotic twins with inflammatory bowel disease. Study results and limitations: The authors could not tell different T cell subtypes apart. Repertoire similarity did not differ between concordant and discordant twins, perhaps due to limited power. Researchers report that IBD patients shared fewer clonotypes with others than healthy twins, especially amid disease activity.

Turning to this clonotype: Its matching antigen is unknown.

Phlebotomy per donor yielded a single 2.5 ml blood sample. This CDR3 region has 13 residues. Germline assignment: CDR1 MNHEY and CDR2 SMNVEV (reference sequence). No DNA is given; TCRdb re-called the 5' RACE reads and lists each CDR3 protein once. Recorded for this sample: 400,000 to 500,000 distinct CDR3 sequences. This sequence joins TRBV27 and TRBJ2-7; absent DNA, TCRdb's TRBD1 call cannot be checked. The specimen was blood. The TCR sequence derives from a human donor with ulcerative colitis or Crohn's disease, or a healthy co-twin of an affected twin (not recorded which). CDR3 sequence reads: CASRPTGPYEQYF.